This T cell receptor (beta chain) was sequenced in a study of blood T cells in healthy people across ages. Notes on this clonotype: Antigen specificity is unknown.

Germline lookup yields CDR1 DFQATT and CDR2 SNEGSKA (reference sequence). The length of the CDR3 is 14 residues. The study's findings and limits: Leaving the PBMCs unsorted stopped any conclusive comparison of naive versus antigen-experienced cells. Comparison with aged donors showed that long-lived donors had more naive CD4+ cells and higher diversity.

Together with a sample-barcoded 5' primer, a J-beta primer mix was included in a second PCR lasting about 6 to 12 cycles. TCRdb fed the 5' RACE reads into MiXCR, producing one record per CDR3 protein. This sample has about 1.7 million distinct CDR3 sequences, with 28% found just once. The J gene is TRBJ2-4, the V gene TRBV20-1, with D uncertain. TRBJ2-7 matches the DNA end more closely, so the J call is doubtful. The TCR comes from a woman aged 25 to 45 in good health. Sequenced: blood. The CDR3 sequence is CSARTVLHSYEQYF. CDR3 sequence (DNA): TGCAGTGCTAGGACGGTTCTACACTCTTACGAGCAGTACTTC.